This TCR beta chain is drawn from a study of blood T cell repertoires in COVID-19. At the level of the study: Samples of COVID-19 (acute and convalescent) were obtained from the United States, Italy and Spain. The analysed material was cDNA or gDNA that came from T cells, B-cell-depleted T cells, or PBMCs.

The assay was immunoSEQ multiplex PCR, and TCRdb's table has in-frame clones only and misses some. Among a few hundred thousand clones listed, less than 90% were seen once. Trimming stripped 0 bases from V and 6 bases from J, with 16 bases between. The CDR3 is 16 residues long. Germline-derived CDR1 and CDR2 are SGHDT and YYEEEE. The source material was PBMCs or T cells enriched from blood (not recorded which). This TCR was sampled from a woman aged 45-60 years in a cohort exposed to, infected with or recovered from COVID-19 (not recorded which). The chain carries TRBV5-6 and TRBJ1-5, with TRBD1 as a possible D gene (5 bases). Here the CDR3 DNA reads TGTGCCAGCAGCTTGGGGGGACTCATTGGGGGTCAGCCCCAGCATTTT. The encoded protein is CASSLGGLIGGQPQHF.